The rows below give T cell receptor beta chains drawn from one sample of a study of radiation and T cells in renal cell carcinoma. Sequencing used immunoSEQ multiplex PCR; TCRdb keeps in-frame clones, though not all of them. Of 50,000 to 70,000 clones in the sample, about three quarters were seen once. Sample: blood, taken from a patient whose treatment included radiotherapy and nephrectomy. The receptors originated from a man aged 55 to 70 with renal cell carcinoma. Each CDR3 is given with its conserved first and last residue. The order of the fields is J gene, D gene, V gene, clone size, CDR3 protein, CDR3 DNA. A D gene is named only where the DNA matches it firmly. Clone size is not always given. Where it is, it says once, few, many or a class for expanded clones.

TRBJ1-4,NA,TRBV19,NA,CASSPRDTASNEKLFF,TGTGCCAGTAGTCCACGGGACACCGCCTCTAATGAAAAACTGTTTTTT
TRBJ2-2,NA,TRBV6-5,few,CASGGEGVLFF,TGTGCCAGCGGAGGGGAAGGGGTACTGTTTTTT
TRBJ2-3,NA,TRBV6-5,NA,CASSYSVSGWGDTQYF,TGTGCCAGCAGTTACTCGGTTTCAGGGTGGGGAGATACGCAGTATTTT
TRBJ1-4,TRBD1,TRBV11-2,NA,CASSLGTGEGEKLFF,TGTGCCAGCAGCTTAGGGACAGGGGAGGGTGAAAAACTGTTTTTT
TRBJ1-3,NA,TRBV29-1,NA,CSVRGRESSGNTIYF,TGCAGCGTTCGGGGCAGGGAGAGCTCTGGAAACACCATATATTTT
TRBJ1-6,NA,TRBV7-8,NA,CASSLGGPTNSPLHF,TGTGCCAGCAGCTTAGGTGGACCCACAAATTCACCCCTCCACTTT
TRBJ1-1,TRBD1,TRBV30,NA,CAWSLPGGPTEAFF,TGTGCCTGGAGTCTCCCAGGGGGTCCCACTGAAGCTTTCTTT
TRBJ2-2,NA,TRBV7-9,NA,CASSLATGGSGTGELFF,TGTGCCAGCAGCTTAGCCACAGGCGGATCGGGCACCGGGGAGCTGTTTTTT
TRBJ2-1,NA,TRBV27,NA,CASKSDSANEQFF,TGTGCCAGTAAATCAGACAGTGCCAATGAGCAGTTCTTC
TRBJ1-1,TRBD1,TRBV4-3,NA,CASSYLRGEGTEAFF,TGCGCCAGCAGCTACCTCAGGGGGGAGGGCACTGAAGCTTTCTTT
TRBJ1-2,TRBD1,TRBV10-3,NA,CAISDPPGGTGYGYTF,TGTGCCATCAGTGATCCCCCCGGGGGGACAGGCTATGGCTACACCTTC
TRBJ1-1,NA,TRBV6-1,NA,CASSDFGDTEAFF,TGTGCCAGCAGTGATTTCGGGGATACTGAAGCTTTCTTT
TRBJ2-3,TRBD1,TRBV2,NA,CASRRDRASADTQYF,TGTGCCAGCAGACGGGACAGGGCCAGCGCAGATACGCAGTATTTT
TRBJ2-7,NA,TRBV5-1,NA,CASSLGFYEQYF,TGCGCCAGCAGCTTGGGGTTCTACGAGCAGTACTTC
TRBJ1-2,TRBD1,TRBV7-9,NA,CASSLAGGTNYGYTF,TGTGCCAGCAGCTTGGCAGGGGGCACTAACTATGGCTACACCTTC
TRBJ2-1,TRBD2,TRBV5-8,NA,CASSRGRGVDEQFF,TGTGCCAGCAGTCGGGGACGGGGGGTGGATGAGCAGTTCTTC
TRBJ1-5,NA,TRBV2,NA,CASELQGNQPQHF,TGTGCCAGCGAATTACAGGGCAATCAGCCCCAGCATTTT
TRBJ2-1,NA,TRBV29-1,NA,CSVQGGSGKGYNEQFF,TGCAGCGTCCAAGGGGGGTCGGGAAAGGGCTACAATGAGCAGTTCTTC
TRBJ1-2,NA,TRBV9,NA,CASSVDRARYGYTF,TGTGCCAGCAGCGTAGACAGGGCTAGATATGGCTACACCTTC
TRBJ1-1,TRBD1,TRBV29-1,NA,CSVRQGHTEAFF,TGCAGCGTGCGACAGGGTCACACTGAAGCTTTCTTT
TRBJ1-2,TRBD1,TRBV2,NA,CASSSTGTNYGYTF,TGTGCCAGCAGTTCGACAGGGACTAACTATGGCTACACCTTC
TRBJ1-6,NA,TRBV7-9,NA,CASNGYNSPLHF,TGTGCCAGCAATGGGTATAATTCACCCCTCCACTTT
TRBJ1-1,NA,TRBV6-1,NA,CASRLGNTEAFF,TGTGCCAGCAGGCTAGGGAACACTGAAGCTTTCTTT
TRBJ1-5,TRBD1,TRBV18,NA,CASSARTGEPQHF,TGTGCCAGCTCAGCACGGACAGGGGAGCCCCAGCATTTT
TRBJ2-2,TRBD1,TRBV2,NA,CASKRGLGELFF,TGTGCCAGCAAGAGGGGGCTCGGGGAGCTGTTTTTT
TRBJ2-2,NA,TRBV11-3,NA,CASSLEGQDTGELFF,TGTGCCAGCAGCTTAGAGGGCCAGGACACCGGGGAGCTGTTTTTT
TRBJ1-3,NA,TRBV5-1,NA,CATETRFGNTIYF,TGCGCCACTGAAACAAGGTTCGGAAACACCATATATTTT
TRBJ2-3,NA,TRBV5-6,NA,CASSLGLLPDTQYF,TGTGCCAGCAGCTTGGGTCTTCTACCCGATACGCAGTATTTT
TRBJ2-1,TRBD2,TRBV18,NA,CASSLGASGYNEQFF,TGTGCCAGCTCACTCGGCGCTAGCGGATACAATGAGCAGTTCTTC
TRBJ1-2,TRBD1,TRBV7-2,NA,CASSVTGDYGYTF,TGTGCCAGCAGCGTGACAGGGGACTATGGCTACACCTTC
TRBJ2-7,TRBD1,TRBV5-4,NA,CASSYDPGTGNEQYF,TGTGCCAGCAGCTACGACCCCGGGACAGGTAACGAGCAGTACTTC
TRBJ1-1,NA,TRBV7-8,NA,CASSPGGEAFF,TGTGCCAGCAGCCCTGGGGGTGAAGCTTTCTTT
TRBJ2-1,NA,TRBV4-1,once,CASSQESLGEAHPEQFF,TGCGCCAGCAGCCAAGAAAGTCTGGGGGAGGCCCATCCTGAGCAGTTCTTC
TRBJ1-1,NA,TRBV27,NA,CASSPRGVRTEAFF,TGTGCCAGCAGTCCCCGGGGGGTAAGGACTGAAGCTTTCTTT
TRBJ2-3,NA,TRBV7-9,NA,CASSLGFGTDTQYF,TGTGCCAGCAGCTTAGGCTTTGGCACAGATACGCAGTATTTT
TRBJ2-5,NA,TRBV11-3,medium-sized,CASTADGAPMTQYF,TGTGCCAGCACCGCGGACGGAGCGCCGATGACCCAGTACTTC
TRBJ1-1,TRBD1,TRBV28,NA,CASSSGTGVQAGKAFF,TGTGCCAGCAGTTCCGGGACAGGGGTTCAAGCGGGTAAAGCTTTCTTT
TRBJ2-1,TRBD2,TRBV18,NA,CASSPVAGGYRNEQFF,TGTGCCAGCTCACCAGTGGCGGGGGGTTATAGGAATGAGCAGTTCTTC
TRBJ1-1,NA,TRBV30,NA,CAWSPNGRGAFF,TGTGCCTGGAGTCCAAATGGACGGGGAGCTTTCTTT
TRBJ1-5,NA,TRBV2,few,CASSETWGSGRHF,TGTGCCAGCAGTGAAACATGGGGGTCGGGTCGGCATTTT
TRBJ2-7,NA,TRBV27,NA,CASSPTAGGFYEQYF,TGTGCCAGCAGTCCCACCGCAGGGGGGTTCTACGAGCAGTACTTC
TRBJ2-1,NA,TRBV20-1,NA,CSARDRNEQFF,TGCAGTGCTAGAGATCGCAATGAGCAGTTCTTC
TRBJ1-4,TRBD1,TRBV18,NA,CASSHRGMDEKLFF,TGTGCCAGCTCACACAGGGGAATGGATGAAAAACTGTTTTTT
TRBJ1-2,NA,TRBV6-5,NA,CASSSRAYGYTF,TGTGCCAGCAGTTCCCGGGCTTATGGCTACACCTTC
TRBJ2-1,NA,TRBV5-1,NA,CASSTFNEQFF,TGCGCCAGCAGCACCTTTAATGAGCAGTTCTTC
TRBJ2-5,TRBD2,TRBV25-1,NA,CASTGRGGGETQYF,TGTGCCAGCACAGGACGGGGGGGCGGAGAGACCCAGTACTTC
TRBJ1-5,NA,TRBV11-2,NA,CASSLVGTEYSNQPQHF,TGTGCCAGCAGCTTAGTCGGGACGGAGTATAGCAATCAGCCCCAGCATTTT
TRBJ1-1,NA,TRBV9,NA,CASSVGGGGTEAFF,TGTGCCAGCAGCGTAGGAGGTGGGGGGACTGAAGCTTTCTTT
TRBJ2-3,NA,TRBV9,NA,CASSVEGEAGTDTQYF,TGTGCCAGCAGCGTAGAAGGAGAGGCTGGCACAGATACGCAGTATTTT
TRBJ2-3,TRBD2,TRBV7-6,NA,CASHRGSGRWSTDTQYF,TGTGCCAGCCACCGGGGGAGCGGGAGATGGAGCACAGATACGCAGTATTTT
TRBJ2-3,NA,TRBV5-4,NA,CASSSPIVNSHTDTQYF,TGTGCCAGCAGCTCCCCAATAGTAAATTCTCACACAGATACGCAGTATTTT
TRBJ2-3,NA,TRBV25-1,NA,CASSLGTDTQYF,TGTGCCAGCAGTCTAGGCACAGATACGCAGTATTTT
TRBJ1-4,NA,TRBV23-1,NA,CACQRLGRNEKLFF,TGCGCCTGCCAAAGATTGGGACGTAATGAAAAACTGTTTTTT